The T cell receptor beta chain described here comes from a study of T cell responses to AZD1222 COVID-19 vaccine. Overall study results and limits: With dominance at 160-218 and 743-854, vaccine-associated CD4 TCRs spanned spike.

Clones were sequenced by immunoSEQ multiplex PCR, and TCRdb holds only the in-frame ones, with some missing. Of around 140,000 clones in the sample, around 92% were seen once. Regarding this clone: The antigen is not known.

The CDR3 is 14 residues long. CDR1 is MNHEY and CDR2 is SMNVEV in the germline V gene (reference sequence). Trimming took 4 bases from V and 4 from J; bases not matched to a gene: 2. Sequencing was performed on peripheral blood, taken after recovery from COVID-19. This sequence joins TRBV27 and TRBJ1-5; 9 nucleotides line up with TRBD1. The origin of this receptor is an adult who had recovered from COVID-19. CDR3 region: CASSSGTGNQPQHF. The CDR3 DNA reads TGTGCCAGCAGTTCTGGGACAGGGAATCAGCCCCAGCATTTT.